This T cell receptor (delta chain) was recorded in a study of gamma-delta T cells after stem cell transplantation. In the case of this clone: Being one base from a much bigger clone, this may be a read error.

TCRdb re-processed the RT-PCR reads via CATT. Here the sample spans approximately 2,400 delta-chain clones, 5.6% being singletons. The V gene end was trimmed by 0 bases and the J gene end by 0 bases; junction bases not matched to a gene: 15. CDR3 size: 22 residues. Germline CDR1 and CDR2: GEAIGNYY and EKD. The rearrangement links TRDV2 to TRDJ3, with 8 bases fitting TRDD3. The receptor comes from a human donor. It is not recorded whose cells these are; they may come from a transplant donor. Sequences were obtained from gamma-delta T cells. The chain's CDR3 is CACDTAIPGGIADSWDTRQMFF. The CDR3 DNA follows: TGTGCCTGTGACACCGCGATACCAGGGGGGATAGCAGACTCCTGGGACACCCGACAGATGTTTTTC.